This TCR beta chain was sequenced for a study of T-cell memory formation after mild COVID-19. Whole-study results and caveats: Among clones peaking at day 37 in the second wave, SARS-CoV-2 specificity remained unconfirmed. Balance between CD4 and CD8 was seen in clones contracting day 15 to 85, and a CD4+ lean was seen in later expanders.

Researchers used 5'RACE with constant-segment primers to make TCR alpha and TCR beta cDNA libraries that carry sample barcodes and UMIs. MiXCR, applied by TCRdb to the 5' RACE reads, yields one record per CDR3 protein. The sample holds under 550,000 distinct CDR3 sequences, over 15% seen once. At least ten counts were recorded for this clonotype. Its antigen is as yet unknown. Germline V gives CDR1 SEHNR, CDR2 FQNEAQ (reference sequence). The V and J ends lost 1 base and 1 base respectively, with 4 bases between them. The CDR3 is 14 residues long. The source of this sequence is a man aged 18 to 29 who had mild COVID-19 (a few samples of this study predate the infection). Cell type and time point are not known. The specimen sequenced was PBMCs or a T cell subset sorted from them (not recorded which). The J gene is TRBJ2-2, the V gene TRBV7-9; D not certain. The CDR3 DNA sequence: TGTGCCAGCAGCTTAGAGGGGAACACCGGGGAGCTGTTTTTT. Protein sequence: CASSLEGNTGELFF. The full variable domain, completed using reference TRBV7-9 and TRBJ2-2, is DTGVSQNPRHKITKRGQNVTFRCDPISEHNRLYWYRQTLGQGPEFLTYFQNEAQLEKSRLLSDRFSAERPKGSFSTLEIQRTEQGDSAMYLCASSLEGNTGELFFGEGSRLTVL.